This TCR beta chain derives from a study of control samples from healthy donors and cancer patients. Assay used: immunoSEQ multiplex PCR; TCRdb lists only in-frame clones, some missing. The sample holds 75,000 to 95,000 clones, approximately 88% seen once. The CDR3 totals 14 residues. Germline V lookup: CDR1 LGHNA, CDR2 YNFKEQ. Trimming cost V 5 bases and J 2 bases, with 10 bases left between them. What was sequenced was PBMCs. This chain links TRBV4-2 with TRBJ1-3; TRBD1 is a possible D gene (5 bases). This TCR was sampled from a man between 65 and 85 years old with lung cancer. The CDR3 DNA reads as TGTGCCAGCAGCACACGAGGGGCTGGAAACACCATATATTTT. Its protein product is CASSTRGAGNTIYF.